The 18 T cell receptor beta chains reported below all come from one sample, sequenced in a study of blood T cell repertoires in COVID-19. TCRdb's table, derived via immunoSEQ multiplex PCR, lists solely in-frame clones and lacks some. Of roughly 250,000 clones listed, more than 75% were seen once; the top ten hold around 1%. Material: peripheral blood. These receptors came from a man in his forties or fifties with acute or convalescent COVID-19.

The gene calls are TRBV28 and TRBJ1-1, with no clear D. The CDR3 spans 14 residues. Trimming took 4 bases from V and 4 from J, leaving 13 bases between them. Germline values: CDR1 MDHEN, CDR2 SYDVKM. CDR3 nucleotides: TGTGCCAGCAGTTCCTACCTGAGGAGCACTGAAGCTTTCTTT. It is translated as CASSSYLRSTEAFF.

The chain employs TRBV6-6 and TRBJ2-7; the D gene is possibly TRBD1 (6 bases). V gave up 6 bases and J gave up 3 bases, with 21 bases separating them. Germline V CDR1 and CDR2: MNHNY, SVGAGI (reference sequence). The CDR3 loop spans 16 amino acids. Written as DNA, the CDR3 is TGTGCCAGCAGCCCAGGCAGGGGCCACTCGATCTACGAGCAGTACTTC. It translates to CASSPGRGHSIYEQYF.

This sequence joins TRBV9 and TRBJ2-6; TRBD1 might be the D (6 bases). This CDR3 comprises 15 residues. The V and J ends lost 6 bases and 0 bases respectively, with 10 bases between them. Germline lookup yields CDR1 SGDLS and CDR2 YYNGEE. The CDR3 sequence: CASTGVGSGANVLTF. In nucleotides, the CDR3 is TGTGCCAGCACAGGGGTGGGCTCTGGGGCCAACGTCCTGACTTTC.

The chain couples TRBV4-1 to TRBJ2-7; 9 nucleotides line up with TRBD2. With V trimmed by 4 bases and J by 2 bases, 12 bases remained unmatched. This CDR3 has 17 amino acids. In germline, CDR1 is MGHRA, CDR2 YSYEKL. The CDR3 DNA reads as TGCGCCAGCAGCCGAGGTCCAGGGACTAGCTCAGCCTACGAGCAGTACTTC. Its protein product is CASSRGPGTSSAYEQYF.

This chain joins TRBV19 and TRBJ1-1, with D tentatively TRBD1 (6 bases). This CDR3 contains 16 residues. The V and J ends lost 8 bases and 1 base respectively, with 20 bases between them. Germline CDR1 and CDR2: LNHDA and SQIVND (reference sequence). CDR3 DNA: TGTGCCAGTCACCTCGGGGGGGGCTTACAGAACACTGAAGCTTTCTTT. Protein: CASHLGGGLQNTEAFF.

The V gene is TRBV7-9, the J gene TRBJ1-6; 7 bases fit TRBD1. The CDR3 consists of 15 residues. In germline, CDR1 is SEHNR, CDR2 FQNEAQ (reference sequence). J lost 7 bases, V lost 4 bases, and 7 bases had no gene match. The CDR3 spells CASSSRQGTNSPLHF. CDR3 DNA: TGTGCCAGCAGCTCACGACAGGGCACCAATTCACCCCTCCACTTT.

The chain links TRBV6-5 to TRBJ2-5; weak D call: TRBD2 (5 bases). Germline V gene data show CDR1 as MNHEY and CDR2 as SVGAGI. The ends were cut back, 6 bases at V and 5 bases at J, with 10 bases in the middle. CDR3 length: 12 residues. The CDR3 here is CASRGRVETQYF. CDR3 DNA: TGTGCCAGCAGAGGGCGGGTGGAGACCCAGTACTTC.

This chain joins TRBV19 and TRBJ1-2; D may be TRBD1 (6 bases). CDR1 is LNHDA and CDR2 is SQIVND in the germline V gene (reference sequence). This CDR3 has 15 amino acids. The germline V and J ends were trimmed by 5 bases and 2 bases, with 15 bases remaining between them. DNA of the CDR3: TGTGCCAGTAGTCCAAGGACAGATTGGAACTATGGCTACACCTTC. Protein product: CASSPRTDWNYGYTF.

The DNA for the CDR3 is TGTGCCAGCAGCGAGGGGGGGCCCCACACTGAAGCTTTCTTT. Residues: CASSEGGPHTEAFF. This chain connects TRBV6-2 or TRBV6-3 to TRBJ1-1; D perhaps matches TRBD1 (6 bases). Trimming stripped 6 bases from V and 3 bases from J, with 14 bases between. CDR3 length: 14 amino acids. The germline V gene encodes CDR1 MNHEY and CDR2 SVGEGT.

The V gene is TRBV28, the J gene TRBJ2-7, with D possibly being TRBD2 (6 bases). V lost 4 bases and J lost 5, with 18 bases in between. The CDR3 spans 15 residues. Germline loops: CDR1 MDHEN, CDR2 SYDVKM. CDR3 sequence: CASSSGVVSRHEQYF. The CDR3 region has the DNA TGTGCCAGCAGTTCGGGGGTCGTTAGTCGCCACGAGCAGTACTTC.

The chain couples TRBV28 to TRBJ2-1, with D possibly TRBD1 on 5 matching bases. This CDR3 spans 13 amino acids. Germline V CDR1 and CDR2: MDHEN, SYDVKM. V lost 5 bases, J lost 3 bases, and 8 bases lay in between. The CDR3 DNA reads TGTGCCAGCAGTATCGACAGCTACAATGAGCAGTTCTTC. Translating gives CASSIDSYNEQFF.

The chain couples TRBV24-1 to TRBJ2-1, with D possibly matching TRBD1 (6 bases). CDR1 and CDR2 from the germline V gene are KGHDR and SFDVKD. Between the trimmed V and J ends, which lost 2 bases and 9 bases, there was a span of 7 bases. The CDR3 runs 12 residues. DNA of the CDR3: TGTGCCACCAGTGATTGGGGGCCTGAGCAGTTCTTC. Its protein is CATSDWGPEQFF.

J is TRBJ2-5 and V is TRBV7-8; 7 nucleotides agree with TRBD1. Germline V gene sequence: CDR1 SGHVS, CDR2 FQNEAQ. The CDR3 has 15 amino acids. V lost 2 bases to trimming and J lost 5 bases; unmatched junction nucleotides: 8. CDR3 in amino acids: CASSLPGDSRETQYF. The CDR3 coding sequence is TGTGCCAGCAGCTTACCCGGGGACAGTCGGGAGACCCAGTACTTC. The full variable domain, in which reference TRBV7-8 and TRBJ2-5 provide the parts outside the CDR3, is GAGVSQSPRYKVAKRGQDVALRCDPISGHVSLFWYQQALGQGPEFLTYFQNEAQLDKSGLPSDRFFAERPEGSVSTLKIQRTQQEDSAVYLCASSLPGDSRETQYFGPGTRLLVL.

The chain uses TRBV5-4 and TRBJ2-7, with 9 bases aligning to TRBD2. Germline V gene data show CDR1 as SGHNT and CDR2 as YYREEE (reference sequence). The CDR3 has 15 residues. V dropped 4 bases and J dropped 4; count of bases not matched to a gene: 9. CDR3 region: CASSRSGGNSYEQYF. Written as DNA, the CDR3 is TGTGCCAGCAGCCGGAGCGGGGGGAACTCTTACGAGCAGTACTTC.

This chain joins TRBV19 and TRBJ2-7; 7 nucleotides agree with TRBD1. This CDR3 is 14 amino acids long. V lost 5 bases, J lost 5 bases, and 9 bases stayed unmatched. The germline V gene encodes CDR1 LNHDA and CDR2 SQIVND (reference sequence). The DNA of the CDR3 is TGTGCCAGTAGTTCAGACAGGGCATCCAACGAGCAGTACTTC. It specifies CASSSDRASNEQYF. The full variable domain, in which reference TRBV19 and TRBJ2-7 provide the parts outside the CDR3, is DGGITQSPKYLFRKEGQNVTLSCEQNLNHDAMYWYRQDPGQGLRLIYYSQIVNDFQKGDIAEGYSVSREKKESFPLTVTSAQKNPTAFYLCASSSDRASNEQYFGPGTRLTVT.

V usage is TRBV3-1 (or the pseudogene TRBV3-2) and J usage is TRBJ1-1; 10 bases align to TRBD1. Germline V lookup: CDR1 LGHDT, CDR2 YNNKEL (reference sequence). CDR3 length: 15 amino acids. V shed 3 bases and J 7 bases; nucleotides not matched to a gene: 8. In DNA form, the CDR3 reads TGTGCCAGCAGCCAGGCGGGACAGGGGTCGATTGAAGCTTTCTTT. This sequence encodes CASSQAGQGSIEAFF.

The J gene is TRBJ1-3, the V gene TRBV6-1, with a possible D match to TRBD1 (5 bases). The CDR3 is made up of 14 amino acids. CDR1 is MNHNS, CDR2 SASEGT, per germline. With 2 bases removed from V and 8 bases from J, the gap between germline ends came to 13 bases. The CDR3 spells CASSERVGGYTIYF. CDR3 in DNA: TGTGCCAGCAGTGAAAGGGTGGGGGGGTACACCATATATTTT.

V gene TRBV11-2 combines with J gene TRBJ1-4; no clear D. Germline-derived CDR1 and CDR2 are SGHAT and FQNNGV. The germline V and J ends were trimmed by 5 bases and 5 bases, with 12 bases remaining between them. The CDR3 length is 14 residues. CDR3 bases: TGTGCCAGCAGCCTCGGACTTATCAATGAAAAACTGTTTTTT. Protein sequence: CASSLGLINEKLFF.